This TCR beta chain derives from a study of blood T cells in healthy people across ages. Donors were healthy Caucasian individuals from Russia aged about 6 to 100. Each donor had 8.5 to 10 milliliters of peripheral blood drawn. Points on this clonotype: Its target is not known.

The use of a sample-barcoded 5' primer and a J-beta primer mix characterized a second PCR of roughly 6 to 12 cycles. MiXCR was run by TCRdb on the 5' RACE reads, yielding one entry per CDR3 protein. The data show approximately 850,000 distinct CDR3 sequences, about 62% seen once. General study findings and limits: Naive and antigen-experienced cells were not separated, limiting conclusive comparison. Whereas aged donors had fewer naive CD4+ cells, long-lived donors had more of them and higher diversity.

V lost 4 bases to trimming and J lost 6 bases, with 13 bases between them. CDR3 length: 13 amino acids. CDR1 SGDLS and CDR2 YYNGEE come from the germline V gene. The clonotype originates from a man aged 30 to 39 in good health. The rearrangement links TRBV9 to TRBJ1-2, with a tentative D call TRBD1 (5 bases). Input material: blood. The CDR3 DNA sequence: TGTGCCAGCAGCCCCGGGGGGATTCATGGCTACACCTTC. It codes for CASSPGGIHGYTF.